This TCR beta chain emerged from a study of T cells in Graves' hyperthyroidism and ophthalmopathy. These patients, aged 18 to 65, had recently diagnosed hyperthyroidism lasting under 2 months. Template material for amplifying TCR beta CDR3 regions consisted of RNA transcripts. A set of HTBI primers served as the primers for a first-round RT-PCR of the TCR CDR3. TCRdb used MiXCR to reprocess the multiplex PCR reads, holding one entry per CDR3 protein. Of nearly 600,000 distinct CDR3 sequences listed, about 15% are singletons. The CDR3 covers 16 residues. From germline, CDR1 is SEHNR and CDR2 FQNEAQ (reference sequence). The junction had 8 bases not matched to a gene; V was cut back by 4 bases and J by 5 bases.

The chain recombines TRBV7-9 with TRBJ2-2; 9 bases line up with TRBD1. This sequence originates from a woman aged 30 to 39 with Graves' hyperthyroidism that later progressed to Graves' ophthalmopathy. Sequences were obtained from blood. The CDR3 nucleotides read TGTGCCAGCAGCTCGACAGGGGGGGATGGGACCGGGGAGCTGTTTTTT. Translating it yields CASSSTGGDGTGELFF.